The 21 T cell receptor beta chains below come from one sample, sequenced in a study of cytomegalovirus exposure and HLA in healthy donors. A multiplex PCR was run with 60 Vbeta primers and 13 Jbeta primers. The repertoire was sequenced with immunoSEQ multiplex PCR; TCRdb's copy has only in-frame clones and lacks some. The sample holds a few hundred thousand clones, under 80% seen once. What was sequenced was PBMCs. These receptors all come from a woman aged 25 to 39 in good health and CMV-seronegative.

The chain has TRBV19 and TRBJ1-3; 7 bases line up with TRBD1. From germline, CDR1 is LNHDA and CDR2 SQIVND (reference sequence). The J segment lost 1 base and the V segment lost 3 bases, leaving 3 bases of the junction unmatched. CDR3 length: 15 residues. DNA for the CDR3: TGTGCCAGTAGTATGACAGGGTCTTCTGGAAACACCATATATTTT. Translating it yields CASSMTGSSGNTIYF.

This clone turned up a few times. The chain recombines TRBV19 with TRBJ1-6; TRBD1 aligns across 10 bases. The germline V gene has CDR1 LNHDA and CDR2 SQIVND (reference sequence). The CDR3 loop spans 14 amino acids. The trim removed 8 bases at V and 5 bases at J, leaving 3 bases unmatched. In nucleotides, the CDR3 is TGTGCCAGTCGGACAGGGGGAAATAATTCACCCCTCCACTTT. Its translation: CASRTGGNNSPLHF.

This chain joins TRBV9 and TRBJ1-2; TRBD1 agrees at 7 bases. The CDR3 runs to 15 residues. The V gene's germline CDR1 is SGDLS and CDR2 YYNGEE. The trim removed 4 bases at V and 7 bases at J, leaving 13 bases unmatched. In nucleotides, the CDR3 is TGTGCCAGCAGCTCCCTCGGACAGGCGACTTCTGGCTACACCTTC. Its protein is CASSSLGQATSGYTF. Full variable domain (outside the CDR3, taken from reference TRBV9 and TRBJ1-2): DSGVTQTPKHLITATGQRVTLRCSPRSGDLSVYWYQQSLDQGLQFLIQYYNGEERAKGNILERFSAQQFPDLHSELNLSSLELGDSALYFCASSSLGQATSGYTFGSGTRLTVV.

The chain has TRBV7-3 and TRBJ2-3; a weak D match, TRBD1 (5 bases). The CDR3 is 14 residues long. Deletions cut 3 bases from V and 2 bases from J, with 9 bases between. Per the germline V gene, CDR1 is SGHTA and CDR2 is FQGTGA. The DNA for the CDR3 is TGTGCCAGCAGCTTTAGCAGGGTCACAGATACGCAGTATTTT. It translates to CASSFSRVTDTQYF.

The V and J genes are TRBV10-2 and TRBJ1-2; no firm D call. The CDR3 length is 15 residues. V was cut by 3 bases and J by 8 bases, with 19 bases left in between. The V gene's germline CDR1 is WSHSY and CDR2 SAAADI. CDR3 region: CASSEDSGAAAGYTF. As DNA, the CDR3 is TGCGCCAGCAGTGAAGATTCGGGAGCAGCCGCCGGCTACACCTTC.

This clone was observed a handful of times. This chain joins TRBV18 and TRBJ2-7; 8 bases fit TRBD1. The CDR3 sequence is 14 residues long. V was clipped by 0 bases and J by 2 bases; unmatched bases: 0. Germline CDR1 and CDR2: KGHSH and LQKENI. The CDR3 bases are TGTGCCAGCTCACCACCGGGACAGGCCTACGAGCAGTACTTC. This sequence encodes CASSPPGQAYEQYF. The full variable domain, in which reference TRBV18 and TRBJ2-7 provide the parts outside the CDR3, is NAGVMQNPRHLVRRRGQEARLRCSPMKGHSHVYWYRQLPEEGLKFMVYLQKENIIDESGMPKERFSAEFPKEGPSILRIQQVVRGDSAAYFCASSPPGQAYEQYFGPGTRLTVT.

This chain uses TRBV9 with TRBJ1-2; 7 nucleotides align to TRBD1. The length of the CDR3 is 15 residues. CDR1 and CDR2 (germline): SGDLS, YYNGEE. J lost 7 bases, V lost 0 bases, and 9 bases had no gene match. CDR3 nucleotide sequence: TGTGCCAGCAGCGTAGGTAGCAGGGGGAAAGGTGGCTACACCTTC. Translating it yields CASSVGSRGKGGYTF.

With regard to this clone: The germline gene is not matched at one end of the junction; a read error may be the cause. The chain joins TRBV7-9 to TRBJ2-1, with D tentatively TRBD1 (6 bases). Germline V gene data show CDR1 as SEHNR and CDR2 as FQNEAQ (reference sequence). The CDR3 extends over 17 amino acids. The CDR3 DNA reads as TGTTCCAGCAGCCCCGATCGGACAGACCGATCTTACAATGAGCAGTTCTTC. Residues: CSSSPDRTDRSYNEQFF.

Comment on this clone: An end of the junction does not agree with germline; a read error may underlie this. This sample includes further DNA sequences coding for the same CDR3. V is TRBV27 and J is TRBJ1-6, with D possibly TRBD1 on 5 matching bases. This CDR3 has 15 residues. CDR1 and CDR2 from the germline V gene are MNHEY and SMNVEV (reference sequence). CDR3 sequence reads: CASSLRQSSNSPLHF. CDR3 DNA sequence: TGTGCCAGCAGTCTTCGACAGTCTTCGAATTCCCCCCTCCACTTT.

The J gene is TRBJ2-2, the V gene TRBV7-9; D is possibly TRBD1 (6 bases). Trimming left V 5 bases short and J 5 bases short, with 21 bases between. There are 17 residues in the CDR3. CDR1 and CDR2 (germline): SEHNR, FQNEAQ (reference sequence). The CDR3 sequence: CASSPTWGPSSTGELFF. The CDR3 nucleotides are TGTGCCAGCAGCCCCACCTGGGGGCCCTCGAGTACCGGGGAGCTGTTTTTT.

This rearrangement joins TRBV4-1 to TRBJ2-5; 13 nucleotides match TRBD2. This CDR3 spans 18 amino acids. CDR1 and CDR2 (germline): MGHRA, YSYEKL. J lost 5 bases, V lost 3 bases, and 12 bases had no gene match. This CDR3 reads CASSQEPLAGGLGETQYF. CDR3 DNA sequence: TGCGCCAGCAGCCAGGAACCACTAGCGGGGGGGCTGGGGGAGACCCAGTACTTC.

The J gene is TRBJ1-2, the V gene TRBV27, with a possible D match to TRBD1 (5 bases). Germline values: CDR1 MNHEY, CDR2 SMNVEV (reference sequence). This CDR3 contains 13 residues. V gave up 5 bases and J gave up 1 base, with 8 bases separating them. DNA of the CDR3: TGTGCCAGCAGTCAGACAGTTAACTATGGCTACACCTTC. Encoded protein: CASSQTVNYGYTF.

CDR3 coding DNA: TGTGCCAGCAGTTACGCGAACAATGAGCAGTTCTTC. Its translation: CASSYANNEQFF. The chain couples TRBV6-5 to TRBJ2-1; D not certain. The CDR3 is 12 amino acids. Germline CDR1 and CDR2: MNHEY and SVGAGI. Trimming shortened V by 2 bases and J by 5 bases, and 4 bases separated the two germline ends.

This clone was recorded a few times. V and J are TRBV4-1 and TRBJ2-1, with 8 bases identical to TRBD2. CDR3 size: 16 residues. V lost 1 base to trimming and J lost 9 bases; unmatched junction nucleotides: 11. CDR1 and CDR2 (germline): MGHRA, YSYEKL. In DNA form, the CDR3 reads TGCGCCAGCAGCCAAGGGGCGGGAGGAGGGGGAGGTGAGCAGTTCTTC. Translated, it gives CASSQGAGGGGGEQFF.

This chain uses TRBV6-5 with TRBJ2-2; TRBD2 aligns across 7 bases. The CDR3 covers 14 residues. V was pared by 6 bases and J by 3 bases, with 4 bases of the junction left unmatched. The germline gives CDR1 MNHEY, CDR2 SVGAGI. The CDR3 reads CASSPSGYTGELFF. CDR3 DNA: TGTGCCAGCAGCCCTAGCGGCTACACCGGGGAGCTGTTTTTT.

The rearrangement uses TRBV14 and TRBJ2-5; no definite D call. This CDR3 region has 14 residues. The germline gives CDR1 SGHDN, CDR2 FVKESK. Trimming removed 2 bases from V and 2 bases from J, with 9 bases in between. CDR3 in DNA: TGTGCCAGCAGCCAACCCCTAGATCAAGAGACCCAGTACTTC. This gives the protein CASSQPLDQETQYF.

This chain uses TRBV2 with TRBJ2-1; TRBD1 matches 12 bases. The CDR3 sequence is 17 residues long. Trimming at V came to 6 bases and at J to 5 bases, leaving 11 bases not matched to a gene. Germline V gives CDR1 SNHLY, CDR2 FYNNEI. The CDR3 spells CASRPVRGQGADNEQFF. Here the CDR3 DNA reads TGTGCCAGCAGACCGGTAAGGGGACAGGGGGCTGACAATGAGCAGTTCTTC.

The genes are TRBV10-1 and TRBJ2-3; no definite D call. The V gene lost 2 bases and the J gene lost 0 bases, with 9 bases spanning the gap. The CDR3 runs to 15 residues. Germline CDR1 and CDR2: WNHNN and SYGVQD (reference sequence). The CDR3 coding sequence is TGCGCCAGCAGTGAGGGCATATCTAGCACAGATACGCAGTATTTT. Encoded protein: CASSEGISSTDTQYF.

The chain uses TRBV12-5 and TRBJ1-4; possible D gene TRBD1, 5 bases. V was trimmed by 5 bases and J by 7 bases, leaving 20 bases between them. The CDR3 has 16 residues. Germline V gene data show CDR1 as LGHNT and CDR2 as FRNRAP. This chain's CDR3 is CASGPSLTGFGEKLFF. CDR3 bases: TGTGCTAGTGGTCCTTCCCTTACAGGCTTCGGTGAAAAACTGTTTTTT.

V is TRBV7-2 and J is TRBJ1-3; no clear D. Germline V gene data show CDR1 as SGHTA and CDR2 as FQGNSA. Trimming removed 1 base at V and 0 bases at J, with 7 bases between. The CDR3 covers 15 residues. CDR3 in DNA: TGTGCCAGCAGCTTAGAAGCGTACTCTGGAAACACCATATATTTT. Its translation: CASSLEAYSGNTIYF.

This clone appeared a few times. The chain recombines TRBV5-1 with TRBJ1-4, with D maybe TRBD1 (6 bases). CDR1 and CDR2 from the germline V gene are SGHRS and YFSETQ. CDR3 length: 14 residues. Trimming took 6 bases from V and 5 from J, leaving 14 bases between them. As DNA, the CDR3 is TGCGCCAGCACATACGGACAGTCAAATGAAAAACTGTTTTTT. Translating gives CASTYGQSNEKLFF.